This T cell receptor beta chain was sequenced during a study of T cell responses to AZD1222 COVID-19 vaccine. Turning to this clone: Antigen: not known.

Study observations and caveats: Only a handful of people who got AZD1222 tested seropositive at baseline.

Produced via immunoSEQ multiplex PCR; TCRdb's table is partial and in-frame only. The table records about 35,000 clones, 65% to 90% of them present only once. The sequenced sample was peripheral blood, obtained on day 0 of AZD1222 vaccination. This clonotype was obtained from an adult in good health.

CDR3 residues: CSVAESVGSPLHF. DNA for the CDR3: TGCAGCGTTGCGGAGTCCGTTGGTTCACCCCTCCACTTT. This chain uses TRBV29-1 with TRBJ1-6, with D uncertain. V dropped 4 bases and J dropped 9 bases, with 13 bases sitting between them. The germline V gene encodes CDR1 SQVTM and CDR2 ANQGSEA. The CDR3 contains 13 residues.